These T cell receptor beta chains were read from a single sample in a study of identical twins. TCRdb processed the 5' RACE reads anew with MiXCR; each CDR3 protein has one entry. There are hundreds of thousands of distinct CDR3 sequences in the sample; nearly 9.5% occur only once, and approximately 7% lies in the top ten. These data were also reused for a study on yellow fever vaccine responses in identical twins.

Sequenced: CD8+ T cells sorted from blood. These TCRs come from a woman aged 18-29 years in good health. CDR3s include the opening cysteine and the closing phenylalanine or tryptophan. A D gene is named only where the DNA matches it firmly. Clone sizes are given selectively: once, few, many, or a class where the clone is expanded.

V	size	D	J	CDR3
TRBV28	.	.	TRBJ1-2	CASSPRLVTYGYTF
TRBV5-5	many	.	TRBJ2-5	CASSLWVGETQYF
TRBV7-9	few	.	TRBJ2-1	CASSLVAAEQFF
TRBV4-1	many	TRBD2	TRBJ2-2	CASSQGPPLAMGGTGELFF
TRBV28	.	.	TRBJ2-7	CASSPLPDSYEQYF
TRBV25-1	few	TRBD2	TRBJ2-7	CASSELIGREYEQYF
TRBV5-1	many	.	TRBJ2-7	CASSPGGADEQYF
TRBV20-1	.	.	TRBJ2-4	CSAPPPTVNIQYF
TRBV7-8	many	.	TRBJ2-7	CASSLQVEDYEQYF
TRBV28	many	TRBD2	TRBJ2-1	CASSLLTSGSLGNEQFF
TRBV15	.	TRBD2	TRBJ2-1	CATSREFRLAGGNEQFF
TRBV7-2	.	TRBD2	TRBJ2-7	CASSFVAGEGYEQYF
TRBV15	many	.	TRBJ2-7	CATSRDLGSLGHEQYF
TRBV5-1	many	.	TRBJ1-1	CASSYPGGGNTEAFF
TRBV10-3	few	.	TRBJ2-3	CAISTASTDTQYF
TRBV20-1	few	.	TRBJ2-1	CSARVAGKIYNEQFF
TRBV5-1	.	.	TRBJ2-7	CASSFYKWVPSAEQYF
TRBV3-1	few	TRBD2	TRBJ2-1	CASSQDNLLPEAGGLHEQFF
TRBV27	many	TRBD2	TRBJ2-7	CASSLSRGRHEQYF
TRBV4-3	many	TRBD2	TRBJ2-7	CASSQDPSGSSYEQYF
TRBV7-2	few	.	TRBJ1-6	CASSRATGPLLLLHF
TRBV20-1	few	TRBD2	TRBJ2-7	CSARDPSGVYEQYF
TRBV20-1	.	TRBD2	TRBJ2-2	CSARDLTSGRADGELFF
TRBV20-1	few	TRBD2	TRBJ2-3	CSAPTSGIIADTQYF
TRBV9	few	.	TRBJ2-2	CASSAEGSRSGELFF
TRBV4-3	few	.	TRBJ1-1	CASSPSRQLNTEAFF
TRBV29-1	many	TRBD2	TRBJ2-1	CSVAPSGHEGEQFF
TRBV12-3/TRBV12-4	few	.	TRBJ2-2	CASPIAVNTGELFF
TRBV28	.	.	TRBJ2-1	CASSFQTGSSYNEQFF
TRBV4-1	many	.	TRBJ1-1	CASSQESTNTEAFF
TRBV4-3	many	.	TRBJ2-3	CASSQDGPSADTQYF
TRBV5-1	many	TRBD2	TRBJ2-3	CASSIRTSGTDTQYF
TRBV4-3	few	TRBD2	TRBJ2-5	CASSQGLAKQETQYF
TRBV19	few	.	TRBJ2-7	CASSSLAGRDAYEQYF
TRBV28	many	TRBD2	TRBJ2-3	CATVPGLAGVLGTDTQYF
TRBV7-6	.	.	TRBJ2-1	CASSQAFSVPNEQFF
TRBV12-3/TRBV12-4	few	TRBD1	TRBJ2-3	CATSPDREDTQYF
TRBV20-1	few	.	TRBJ1-5	CSARDINSNQPQHF
TRBV27	many	TRBD1	TRBJ1-5	CASSPGQSNQPMHF
TRBV7-2	many	.	TRBJ1-4	CASSDGGPEKLFF